This T cell receptor beta chain is drawn from a study of shared clonotypes between healthy human individuals. Findings of the study overall: Limitation of the genetic and exposure-history diversity represented came from the few donors. When compared with the clonotypes that were shared by all four sorted-subset donors, the non-shared clonotypes turned out to have lower generation probabilities.

This clone was detected only a few times. The antigen is not known. It was into CD45RA+ naive and CD45RA-negative memory subsets that the CD4+ cells were split. Per the original methods: Filtering was not the same, since immunoSEQ gave junction-only sequences without quality scores. Data came from immunoSEQ multiplex PCR; TCRdb stores just in-frame clones and leaves some out. V and J calls and clone size are as listed in that table; D and trimming were resolved from the DNA. The sample has under 1,100,000 clones, about 80% seen once; the top ten hold under 0.8%. V lost 8 bases, J lost 3 bases, and 16 bases lay in between. Germline V lookup: CDR1 SNHLY, CDR2 FYNNEI. The CDR3 spans 15 residues.

The source of this sequence is a man younger than 35 in good health. Some clones in this sample may be carry-over from other donors' samples. The V call is TRBV2, the J call TRBJ1-4; D gene ambiguous. Sequencing input: memory CD4+ T cells from PBMCs. The subset is: CD45RA-negative fraction. CDR3 residues: CASLRLGTPNEKLFF. In nucleotides, the CDR3 is TGTGCCAGCCTTAGACTGGGTACACCTAATGAAAAACTGTTTTTT.